This T cell receptor (beta chain) is drawn from a study of blood T cell repertoires in COVID-19. Study background: Acute and convalescent COVID-19 samples came from the United States, Italy and Spain. T cells, B-cell-depleted T cells, or PBMCs provided the cDNA or gDNA that served as material.

Under the authors' procedure: By means of reference gene primer amplification, nucleated cell counts were estimated. Produced via immunoSEQ multiplex PCR; TCRdb's table is partial and in-frame only. The D gene and trimming were derived from the DNA, and the V and J assignments and clone size from that table. The sample lists approximately 170,000 clones, around 82% occurring once. Germline-derived CDR1 and CDR2 are LNHNV and YYDKDF (reference sequence). The CDR3 sequence is 15 residues long. The V and J ends lost 5 bases and 9 bases, in that order; junction bases with no gene match: 11. This clone occurred many times.

The receptor's source is a man aged 70-80 years with active or convalescent COVID-19. The rearrangement uses TRBV15 and TRBJ1-5; 9 nucleotides match TRBD1. Sequencing was done on a sample of peripheral blood. The CDR3 region is CATSEHRGRILPQHF. CDR3 sequence (DNA): TGTGCCACCAGCGAGCACAGGGGGCGAATTCTGCCCCAGCATTTT.